This TCR beta chain is drawn from a study of blood T cell repertoires in COVID-19. Clones were read by immunoSEQ multiplex PCR, and TCRdb kept only the in-frame ones, dropping some. The sample consists of just under 150,000 clones, approximately 90% of them appearing once. The CDR3 consists of 14 residues. Germline V gene data show CDR1 as GTSNPN and CDR2 as SVGIG (reference sequence). V lost 2 bases and J 1 base, leaving 11 bases between the germline ends. The material sequenced was peripheral blood. This sequence was found in a human donor in a cohort sampled during active COVID-19. This chain joins TRBV30 and TRBJ1-2, with D possibly TRBD1 on 5 matching bases. The CDR3 here is CAWSPQGLNYGYTF. Written as DNA, the CDR3 is TGTGCCTGGAGTCCCCAGGGACTTAACTATGGCTACACCTTC.